This is a list of T cell receptor beta chains from one sample in a study of blood T cell repertoires in COVID-19. Profiling relied on immunoSEQ multiplex PCR, and the TCRdb table lists in-frame clones only, not all of them. The sample holds over 300,000 clones; roughly 87% are singletons and the top ten take 5.5% to 6%. Specimen: PBMCs or T cells enriched from blood (not recorded which). These TCRs come from a young woman who had recovered from COVID-19. Each CDR3 is given with its conserved first and last residue. D genes are given only for firm matches. Part of the rows lack a size; the others show once, few, many or a class for expanded clones.

J,size,D,length,V,CDR3,DNA
TRBJ2-1,once,TRBD2,14,TRBV3-1/TRBV3-2,CASSQARGGNEQFF,TGTGCCAGCAGCCAAGCCCGGGGGGGCAATGAGCAGTTCTTC
TRBJ1-5,.,.,16,TRBV5-8,CASSTGRRYSNQPQHF,TGTGCCAGCAGCACCGGGAGGAGATATAGCAATCAGCCCCAGCATTTT
TRBJ1-4,once,TRBD1,17,TRBV7-9,CASSLALQGVSGEKLFF,TGTGCCAGCAGCTTGGCTCTCCAGGGGGTTAGTGGGGAAAAACTGTTTTTT
TRBJ2-6,.,.,17,TRBV9,CASSVGATMAGANVLTF,TGTGCCAGCAGCGTAGGGGCCACCATGGCAGGGGCCAACGTCCTGACTTTC
TRBJ2-6,.,TRBD1,18,TRBV3-1/TRBV3-2,CASSLLGTGASGANVLTF,TGTGCCAGCAGCCTCCTCGGGACAGGGGCCTCTGGGGCCAACGTCCTGACTTTC
TRBJ2-6,.,TRBD1,15,TRBV6-5,CASSRTGAGANVLTF,TGTGCCAGCAGTCGGACAGGGGCTGGGGCCAACGTCCTGACTTTC
TRBJ1-3,.,.,15,TRBV30,CAWSVAGFSGNTIYF,TGTGCCTGGAGTGTGGCCGGGTTCTCTGGAAACACCATATATTTT
TRBJ1-4,.,.,13,TRBV29-1,CSVGHSLGEKLFF,TGCAGCGTAGGACACAGCCTGGGTGAAAAACTGTTTTTT
TRBJ1-2,.,.,14,TRBV5-4,CASTQGTGNYGYTF,TGTGCCAGCACCCAAGGAACAGGGAACTATGGCTACACCTTC
TRBJ1-1,.,.,14,TRBV10-3,CAISLDRQNTEAFF,TGTGCCATCAGCCTAGACAGACAGAACACTGAAGCTTTCTTT
TRBJ1-4,.,TRBD1,15,TRBV19,CASRNPGGAGEKLFF,TGTGCCAGTCGAAATCCAGGGGGCGCGGGAGAAAAACTGTTTTTT
TRBJ1-1,.,TRBD1,15,TRBV4-1,CASSPTGGMNTEAFF,TGCGCCAGCAGCCCGACAGGGGGAATGAACACTGAAGCTTTCTTT
TRBJ1-3,once,.,16,TRBV18,CASSPGQGSSGNTIYF,TGTGCCAGCTCACCCGGTCAGGGGTCCTCTGGAAACACCATATATTTT
TRBJ1-2,once,.,15,TRBV4-2,CASSQDRGSGYGYTF,TGTGCCAGCAGCCAAGATAGGGGTTCCGGCTATGGCTACACCTTC
TRBJ1-4,.,TRBD1,15,TRBV19,CASSQGTATNEKLFF,TGTGCCAGTAGCCAAGGGACAGCCACGAATGAAAAACTGTTTTTT
TRBJ2-3,.,TRBD2,17,TRBV9,CASSEQHLAGFSDTQYF,TGTGCCAGCAGCGAGCAACATCTAGCGGGGTTTTCAGATACGCAGTATTTT
TRBJ1-4,.,.,12,TRBV7-2,CASSLVFEKLFF,TGTGCCAGCAGCTTAGTATTCGAAAAACTGTTTTTT
TRBJ2-5,.,.,14,TRBV2,CASSGADIRETQYF,TGTGCCAGCAGTGGAGCGGACATTCGGGAGACCCAGTACTTC
TRBJ2-5,.,TRBD2,15,TRBV9,CASSVGLAAPETQYF,TGTGCCAGCAGCGTAGGACTAGCGGCCCCGGAGACCCAGTACTTC
TRBJ1-1,.,.,17,TRBV4-2,CASSPWAGALSNTEAFF,TGTGCCAGCAGCCCTTGGGCGGGGGCCCTTTCGAACACTGAAGCTTTCTTT
TRBJ1-2,.,.,11,TRBV20-1,CSANSKLGYTF,TGCAGTGCTAATTCCAAACTAGGCTACACCTTC
TRBJ1-3,.,.,17,TRBV5-4,CASSFPGGGSSGNTIYF,TGTGCCAGCAGCTTCCCCGGGGGGGGTAGCTCTGGAAACACCATATATTTT
TRBJ2-4,.,TRBD2,15,TRBV7-2,CASSNRTSGSIIQYF,TGTGCCAGCAGCAATCGGACTAGCGGGAGTATCATTCAGTACTTC
TRBJ1-6,.,.,12,TRBV10-3,CAISERDSPLHF,TGTGCCATCAGTGAGCGAGATTCACCCCTCCACTTT
TRBJ2-1,.,TRBD2,16,TRBV5-1,CASSIPLAGGWDEQFF,TGCGCCAGCAGCATACCGCTAGCGGGGGGTTGGGATGAGCAGTTCTTC
TRBJ2-7,.,TRBD2,14,TRBV6-2/TRBV6-3,CASSRAGASYEQYF,TGTGCCAGCAGCCGAGCGGGGGCCAGCTACGAGCAGTACTTC
TRBJ1-4,.,.,18,TRBV12-2,CASRLAGAADPTREKLFF,TGTGCAAGTCGCTTAGCGGGGGCCGCGGACCCAACCCGAGAAAAACTGTTTTTT
TRBJ2-7,.,TRBD2,15,TRBV10-3,CAIRRGTSGSYEQYF,TGTGCCATCAGACGAGGGACTAGCGGAAGTTACGAGCAGTACTTC
TRBJ2-3,.,.,14,TRBV5-1,CASSSTGALDTQYF,TGCGCCAGCAGCTCCACGGGTGCACTGGATACGCAGTATTTT
TRBJ1-1,.,.,14,TRBV5-1,CASSLDGRNTEAFF,TGCGCCAGCAGCTTGGATGGGCGGAACACTGAAGCTTTCTTT
TRBJ2-3,few,TRBD1,14,TRBV27,CASSADRATDTQYF,TGTGCCAGCAGTGCGGACAGGGCCACAGATACGCAGTATTTT
TRBJ2-7,few,TRBD1,15,TRBV7-2,CASSLGQRLPREQYF,TGTGCCAGCAGCCTGGGACAGCGACTACCTAGGGAGCAGTACTTC
TRBJ1-1,.,.,16,TRBV5-5,CASSRPARVWETEAFF,TGTGCCAGCAGCCGCCCGGCCAGGGTATGGGAAACTGAAGCTTTCTTT
TRBJ2-2,.,TRBD2,16,TRBV7-3,CASSLTSGVNTGELFF,TGTGCCAGCAGCTTAACTAGCGGGGTGAACACCGGGGAGCTGTTTTTT
TRBJ1-1,.,.,11,TRBV20-1,CSARIGDEAFF,TGCAGTGCTAGAATCGGGGATGAAGCTTTCTTT
TRBJ1-5,.,.,15,TRBV4-3,CASSQDWVGGRPQHF,TGCGCCAGCAGCCAAGATTGGGTAGGGGGTCGGCCCCAGCATTTT
TRBJ1-1,.,TRBD1,14,TRBV7-8,CASSQYRGGTEAFF,TGTGCCAGCAGCCAATACAGGGGCGGCACTGAAGCTTTCTTT
TRBJ2-3,.,TRBD2,15,TRBV6-2/TRBV6-3,CASSYGGGDPDTQYF,TGTGCCAGCAGTTACGGCGGGGGGGACCCAGATACGCAGTATTTT
TRBJ1-6,.,.,16,TRBV18,CASSPGQSSYNSPLHF,TGTGCCAGCTCACCCGGACAGAGCTCCTATAATTCACCCCTCCACTTT
TRBJ1-4,.,TRBD1,16,TRBV2,CASRVGQGGGNEKLFF,TGTGCCAGCAGGGTCGGACAGGGTGGGGGAAATGAAAAACTGTTTTTT
TRBJ1-1,.,TRBD1,17,TRBV7-9,CASRPPGQGAWGTEAFF,TGTGCCAGCAGGCCTCCGGGACAGGGGGCTTGGGGCACTGAAGCTTTCTTT
TRBJ2-5,.,.,13,TRBV20-1,CSASFRRGETQYF,TGCAGTGCTAGTTTCAGGCGGGGAGAGACCCAGTACTTC
TRBJ2-1,.,.,12,TRBV11-2,CASSLGQIEQFF,TGTGCCAGCAGCTTAGGACAGATTGAGCAGTTCTTC
TRBJ2-5,once,.,13,TRBV7-9,CASSLAAQETQYF,TGTGCCAGCAGCTTAGCGGCACAAGAGACCCAGTACTTC
TRBJ1-2,.,TRBD1,20,TRBV23-1,CASSQSRQVQGSKPNYGYTF,TGCGCCAGCAGTCAATCTCGACAGGTACAGGGGTCAAAACCTAACTATGGCTACACCTTC
TRBJ2-3,.,TRBD1,14,TRBV6-5,CASSHGQETDTQYF,TGTGCCAGCAGTCACGGACAGGAAACAGATACGCAGTATTTT
TRBJ1-4,few,.,13,TRBV9,CASSLRINEKLFF,TGTGCCAGCAGCCTCAGGATTAATGAAAAACTGTTTTTT
TRBJ2-5,few,TRBD1,15,TRBV5-1,CASSLRTGGAETQYF,TGCGCCAGCAGCTTACGGACAGGGGGTGCAGAGACCCAGTACTTC
TRBJ1-3,.,.,13,TRBV18,CASSPSSGNTIYF,TGTGCCAGCTCACCCTCCTCTGGAAACACCATATATTTT
TRBJ2-3,.,TRBD2,16,TRBV5-4,CASSSPLAGGGDTQYF,TGTGCCAGCAGCTCCCCACTAGCGGGGGGGGGAGATACGCAGTATTTT
TRBJ1-1,.,.,18,TRBV5-8,CASSLELTSGLTNTEAFF,TGTGCCAGCAGCTTGGAGTTGACATCCGGCCTGACGAACACTGAAGCTTTCTTT
TRBJ2-1,.,.,12,TRBV5-1,CASGGASNEQFF,TGCGCCAGCGGGGGGGCTTCCAATGAGCAGTTCTTC
TRBJ1-3,.,.,13,TRBV10-2,CATAGSPGNTIYF,TGCGCCACCGCAGGTTCTCCTGGAAACACCATATATTTT